Shown below are 18 T cell receptor beta chains from a single sample sequenced in a study of post-analysis software for immune sequencing data. No antigen has been assigned to these receptors. General study points: Relative to controls, patients had roughly five TRBV segments at higher frequency, with TRBV5-6, TRBV5-1 and TRBV20-1 among these.

cDNA libraries for TCR beta contained unique molecular identifiers. TCRdb itself ran the PCR reads through MiXCR, one entry per CDR3 protein. Seen here are roughly 580,000 distinct CDR3 sequences, about 44% observed once, and the top ten hold approximately 1.7%. Input material: blood. These receptors were collected from a girl under 18 with multiple sclerosis.

This clonotype was found a few times. V usage is TRBV5-1 and J usage is TRBJ2-7, with D maybe TRBD2 (6 bases). Trimming pared 5 bases from V and 4 bases from J, leaving 16 bases between. Germline values: CDR1 SGHRS, CDR2 YFSETQ. The CDR3 length is 14 residues. The CDR3 reads CASSPVGGRYEQYF. The CDR3 region has the DNA TGCGCCAGCAGTCCCGTCGGGGGAAGGTACGAGCAGTACTTC.

The CDR3 DNA reads as TGTGCCAGCAGCCGGGGACTTCTTGAGGTCGGACTAGCGGGGGGCTACTCCTACAATGAGCAGTTCTTC. Translation: CASSRGLLEVGLAGGYSYNEQFF. The chain carries TRBV28 and TRBJ2-1; TRBD2 aligns across 14 bases. J lost 0 bases, V lost 6 bases, and 22 bases had no gene match. This CDR3 region has 23 residues. CDR1 is MDHEN and CDR2 is SYDVKM in the germline V gene.

This clonotype was detected a few times. CDR3: CASSPPSGVRNNEQFF. The CDR3 DNA sequence: TGTGCCAGCAGCCCCCCTAGCGGGGTAAGGAACAATGAGCAGTTCTTC. V usage is TRBV7-2 and J usage is TRBJ2-1, with 9 bases identical to TRBD2. V gave up 5 bases and J gave up 5 bases; unmatched junction bases: 10. Germline CDR1 and CDR2: SGHTA and FQGNSA. The CDR3 has 16 amino acids. Complete variable domain (other parts from reference TRBV7-2 and TRBJ2-1): GAGVSQSPSNKVTEKGKDVELRCDPISGHTALYWYRQSLGQGLEFLIYFQGNSAPDKSGLPSDRFSAERTGGSVSTLTIQRTQQEDSAVYLCASSPPSGVRNNEQFFGPGTRLTVL.

This chain joins TRBV5-1 and TRBJ2-5; a possible D gene is TRBD2 (6 bases). CDR1 and CDR2 (germline): SGHRS, YFSETQ. The germline V and J ends were trimmed by 0 bases and 11 bases, with 29 bases remaining between them. This CDR3 comprises 18 residues. CDR3 coding DNA: TGCGCCAGCAGCTTGGTACCCGTTGTCGGGGGAGGACGGCCAGAGCAGTACTTC. Its translation is CASSLVPVVGGGRPEQYF.

The rearrangement joins TRBV29-1 to TRBJ2-5, with D unclear. The CDR3 length is 14 residues. Germline V gene sequence: CDR1 SQVTM, CDR2 ANQGSEA. Trimming shortened V by 5 bases and J by 2 bases, and 15 bases separated the two germline ends. The CDR3: CSVPAGPLQETQYF. CDR3 DNA: TGCAGCGTTCCAGCCGGGCCGTTGCAAGAGACCCAGTACTTC. The entire variable domain, with the rest obtained from reference TRBV29-1 and TRBJ2-5, is as follows: SAVISQKPSRDICQRGTSLTIQCQVDSQVTMMFWYRQQPGQSLTLIATANQGSEATYESGFVIDKFPISRPNLTFSTLTVSNMSPEDSSIYLCSVPAGPLQETQYFGPGTRLLVL.

This sequence joins TRBV6-6 and TRBJ2-6, with D possibly called TRBD1 or TRBD2 (7 bases each). V shed 1 base and J shed 6 bases, with 16 bases lying between them. The CDR3 totals 17 residues. Looked up from germline, CDR1 is MNHNY and CDR2 is SVGAGI (reference sequence). Written as DNA, the CDR3 is TGTGCCAGCAGTTACTATGGAGCGGGACAGTCGGCCAACGTCCTGACTTTC. Its translation is CASSYYGAGQSANVLTF.

In its sample, this clonotype was seen many times. The chain combines TRBV12-3 or TRBV12-4 with TRBJ2-7; D possibly uses TRBD1 or TRBD2 (7 bases each). V gave up 5 bases and J gave up 2 bases, with 13 bases separating them. CDR3 size: 14 residues. In nucleotides, the CDR3 is TGTGCCAGCAGTCTACCAGGGGGGGCCTACGAGCAGTACTTC. Translated, it gives CASSLPGGAYEQYF.

This chain connects TRBV20-1 to TRBJ2-7; D is possibly TRBD1 (6 bases). The CDR3 contains 17 residues. V shed 3 bases and J shed 2 bases, with 23 bases lying between them. Germline V CDR1 and CDR2: DFQATT, SNEGSKA (reference sequence). In DNA, the CDR3 is TGCAGTGCTAGCGGCTCCTCTTTAGACAGGAGTACCTACGAGCAGTACTTC. Protein product: CSASGSSLDRSTYEQYF.

This clonotype was counted a few times. CDR3 amino acids: CASSLPGNTEAFF. The CDR3 DNA reads TGTGCCAGCAGTTTGCCAGGGAACACTGAAGCTTTCTTT. This sequence joins TRBV27 and TRBJ1-1; the D is unclear. The V gene's germline CDR1 is MNHEY and CDR2 SMNVEV (reference sequence). V lost 3 bases and J 1 base, leaving 6 bases between the germline ends. The CDR3 has 13 amino acids.

The chain employs TRBV10-3 and TRBJ1-2; TRBD1 might be the D (5 bases). Trimming took off 3 bases at V and 8 bases at J, with 10 bases between the two ends. CDR3 length equals 12 residues. Looked up from germline, CDR1 is ENHRY and CDR2 is SYGVKD. CDR3 protein: CAISDTGYGYTF. The CDR3 nucleotides read TGTGCCATCAGTGATACAGGCTACGGCTACACCTTC.

The CDR3 sequence is CASSDDRGAGDTQYF. CDR3 DNA: TGCGCCAGCAGCGACGACAGGGGAGCGGGAGATACGCAGTATTTT. The rearrangement links TRBV5-1 to TRBJ2-3, with 8 bases lining up with TRBD1. The CDR3 runs to 15 residues. J lost 5 bases, V lost 4 bases, and 9 bases had no gene match. CDR1 and CDR2 from the germline V gene are SGHRS and YFSETQ.

The rearrangement joins TRBV9 to TRBJ1-1, with D hard to call. V gave up 0 bases and J gave up 4 bases, with 10 bases separating them. This CDR3 spans 14 amino acids. CDR1 SGDLS and CDR2 YYNGEE come from the germline V gene. The CDR3 DNA reads TGTGCCAGCAGCGTAGCTGTAGAGGGCACTGAAGCTTTCTTT. As protein: CASSVAVEGTEAFF.

V usage is TRBV10-3 and J usage is TRBJ2-1; 8 positions agree with TRBD1. Germline V gives CDR1 ENHRY, CDR2 SYGVKD. J lost 2 bases, V lost 0 bases, and 6 bases had no gene match. The CDR3 is made up of 17 amino acids. CDR3 amino acids: CAISESGGTGTYNEQFF. The CDR3 bases are TGTGCCATCAGTGAGTCGGGTGGGACAGGCACCTACAATGAGCAGTTCTTC.

The chain joins TRBV12-3 or TRBV12-4 to TRBJ2-7; a weak D match, TRBD1 (5 bases). Deletions cut 4 bases from V and 1 base from J, with 11 bases between. The CDR3 is 14 residues long. CDR3 coding DNA: TGTGCCAGCAGTTCCGCCGACAGATCCTACGAGCAGTACTTC. Amino acid sequence: CASSSADRSYEQYF.

The gene calls are TRBV20-1 and TRBJ2-5, with D possibly matching TRBD1 (6 bases). Trimming removed 1 base from V and 11 bases from J, with 17 bases in between. From germline, CDR1 is DFQATT and CDR2 SNEGSKA (reference sequence). This CDR3 contains 13 residues. This CDR3 is CSARGPRQVEQYF. The CDR3 coding sequence is TGCAGTGCTAGAGGTCCTAGACAGGTGGAGCAGTACTTC.

V and J are TRBV7-9 and TRBJ1-5; no reliable D call. Germline V gene data show CDR1 as SEHNR and CDR2 as FQNEAQ (reference sequence). CDR3 size: 13 residues. V lost 1 base and J lost 9, with 10 bases in between. The CDR3 is CASSLVGEWPQHF. The CDR3 bases are TGTGCCAGCAGCTTAGTCGGGGAGTGGCCCCAGCATTTT.

This clonotype was detected only once. The rearrangement links TRBV20-1 to TRBJ1-5, with 7 bases matching TRBD1. Germline CDR1 reads DFQATT; CDR2 reads SNEGSKA (reference sequence). Trimming removed 3 bases from V and 5 bases from J; junction bases left unmatched: 13. The CDR3 has 16 residues. This CDR3 reads CSARKLTGSRDQPQHF. CDR3 coding DNA: TGCAGTGCTAGGAAACTGACAGGGTCGAGGGATCAGCCCCAGCATTTT.

This clonotype was counted a few times. The chain couples TRBV20-1 to TRBJ2-3; 8 positions agree with TRBD2. The CDR3 spans 14 residues. V shed 6 bases, J shed 1 base, and the junction held 6 bases outside the gene matches. In germline, CDR1 is DFQATT, CDR2 SNEGSKA (reference sequence). For the CDR3, the DNA is TGCAGTGCAGAAGGAGCGGGGGGCACAGATACGCAGTATTTT. It codes for CSAEGAGGTDTQYF.